This T cell receptor (beta chain) derives from a study of shared clonotypes between healthy human individuals. Study-wide points: Clonotypes not shared had lower generation probabilities than those common to all four donors. The donor pool, a small one, limited the genetic and exposure-history diversity represented.

It was CD45RO-negative cells, positively selected for CCR7, that made up naive CD8 cells, with terminally differentiated effector memory CD45RA+ cells excluded. The healthy adult donors were HIV-negative and reported no recent acute infections or vaccinations. For every subset, genomic DNA was evenly distributed across several immunoSEQ plates. Sequenced by immunoSEQ multiplex PCR; TCRdb stores in-frame clones only, minus some. Of around 580,000 clones listed, 95% to 98% are singletons. To note about this clone: Its matching antigen is unknown.

J was trimmed by 2 bases and V by 3 bases; bases with no gene match: 7. The CDR3 consists of 16 residues. Germline V gene sequence: CDR1 ENHRY, CDR2 SYGVKD. This receptor was obtained from a young man in good health. The specimen sequenced was naive CD8+ T cells sorted from blood. V usage is TRBV10-3 and J usage is TRBJ2-1; TRBD2 aligns across 7 bases. CDR3 sequence (DNA): TGTGCCATCAGTGACCCGCGGGAGCGCGCCTACAATGAGCAGTTCTTC. It encodes CAISDPRERAYNEQFF.